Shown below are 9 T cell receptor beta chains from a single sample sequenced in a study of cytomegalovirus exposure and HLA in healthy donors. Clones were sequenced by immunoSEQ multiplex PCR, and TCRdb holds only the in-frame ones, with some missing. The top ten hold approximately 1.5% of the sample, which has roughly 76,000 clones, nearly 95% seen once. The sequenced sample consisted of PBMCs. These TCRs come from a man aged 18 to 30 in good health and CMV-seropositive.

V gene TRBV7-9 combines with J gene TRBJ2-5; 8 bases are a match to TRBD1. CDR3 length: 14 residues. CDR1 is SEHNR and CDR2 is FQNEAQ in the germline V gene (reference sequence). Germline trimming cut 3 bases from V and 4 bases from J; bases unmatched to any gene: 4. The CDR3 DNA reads TGTGCCAGCAGCTTCCCGACAGGGGTAGAGACCCAGTACTTC. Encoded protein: CASSFPTGVETQYF.

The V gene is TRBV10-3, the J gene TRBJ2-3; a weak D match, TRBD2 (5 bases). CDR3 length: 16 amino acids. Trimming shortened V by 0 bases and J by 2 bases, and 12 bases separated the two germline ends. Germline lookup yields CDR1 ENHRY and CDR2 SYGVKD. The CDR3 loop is CAISESADSNTDTQYF. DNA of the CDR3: TGTGCCATCAGTGAGTCTGCGGACTCAAACACAGATACGCAGTATTTT.

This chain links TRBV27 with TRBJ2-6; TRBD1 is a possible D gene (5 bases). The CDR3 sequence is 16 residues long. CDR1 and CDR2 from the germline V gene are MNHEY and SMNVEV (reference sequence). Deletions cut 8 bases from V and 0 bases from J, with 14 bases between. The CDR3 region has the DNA TGTGCCAGCGCCCAGCAGGGTGTCTCTGGGGCCAACGTCCTGACTTTC. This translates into CASAQQGVSGANVLTF.

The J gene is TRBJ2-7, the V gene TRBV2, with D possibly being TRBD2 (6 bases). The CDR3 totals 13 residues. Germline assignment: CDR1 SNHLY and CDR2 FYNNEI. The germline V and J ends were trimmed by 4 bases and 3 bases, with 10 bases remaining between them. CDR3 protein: CASSGGDFYEQYF. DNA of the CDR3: TGTGCCAGCAGTGGGGGGGACTTCTACGAGCAGTACTTC.

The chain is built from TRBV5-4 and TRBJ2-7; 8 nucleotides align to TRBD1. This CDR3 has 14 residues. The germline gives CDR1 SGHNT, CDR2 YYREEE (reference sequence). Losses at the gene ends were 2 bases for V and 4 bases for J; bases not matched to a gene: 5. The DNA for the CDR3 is TGTGCCAGCAGCTTTCAGGGGGCGAGTTACGAGCAGTACTTC. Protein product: CASSFQGASYEQYF. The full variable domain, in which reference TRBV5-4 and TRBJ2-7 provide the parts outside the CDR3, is ETGVTQSPTHLIKTRGQQVTLRCSSQSGHNTVSWYQQALGQGPQFIFQYYREEENGRGNFPPRFSGLQFPNYSSELNVNALELDDSALYLCASSFQGASYEQYFGPGTRLTVT.

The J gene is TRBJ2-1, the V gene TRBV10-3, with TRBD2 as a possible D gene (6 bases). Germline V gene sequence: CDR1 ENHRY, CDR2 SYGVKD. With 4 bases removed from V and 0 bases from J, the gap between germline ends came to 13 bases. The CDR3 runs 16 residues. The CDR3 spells CAISVSSASSYNEQFF. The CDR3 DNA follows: TGTGCCATCAGTGTGTCTAGCGCTAGCTCCTACAATGAGCAGTTCTTC.

The CDR3 sequence: CASSPAGRGNTIYF. The DNA of the CDR3 is TGTGCCAGCAGTCCCGCGGGACGTGGAAACACCATATATTTT. J is TRBJ1-3 and V is TRBV27, with a weak D call TRBD1 (5 bases). Trimming pared 5 bases from V and 3 bases from J, leaving 11 bases between. There are 14 residues in the CDR3. The germline V gene encodes CDR1 MNHEY and CDR2 SMNVEV (reference sequence).

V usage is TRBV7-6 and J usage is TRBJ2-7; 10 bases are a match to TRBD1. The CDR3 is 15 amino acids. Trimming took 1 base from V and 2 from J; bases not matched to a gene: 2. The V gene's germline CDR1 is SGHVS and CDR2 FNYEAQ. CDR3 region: CASSLGTGGAYEQYF. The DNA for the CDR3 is TGTGCCAGCAGCTTAGGGACAGGGGGTGCCTACGAGCAGTACTTC.

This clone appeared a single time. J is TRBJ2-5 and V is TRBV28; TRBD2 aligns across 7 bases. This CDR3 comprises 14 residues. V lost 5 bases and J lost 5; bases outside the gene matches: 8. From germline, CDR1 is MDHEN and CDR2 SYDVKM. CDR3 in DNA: TGTGCCAGCAGTCCACCGGGACTAATGGAGACCCAGTACTTC. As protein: CASSPPGLMETQYF.